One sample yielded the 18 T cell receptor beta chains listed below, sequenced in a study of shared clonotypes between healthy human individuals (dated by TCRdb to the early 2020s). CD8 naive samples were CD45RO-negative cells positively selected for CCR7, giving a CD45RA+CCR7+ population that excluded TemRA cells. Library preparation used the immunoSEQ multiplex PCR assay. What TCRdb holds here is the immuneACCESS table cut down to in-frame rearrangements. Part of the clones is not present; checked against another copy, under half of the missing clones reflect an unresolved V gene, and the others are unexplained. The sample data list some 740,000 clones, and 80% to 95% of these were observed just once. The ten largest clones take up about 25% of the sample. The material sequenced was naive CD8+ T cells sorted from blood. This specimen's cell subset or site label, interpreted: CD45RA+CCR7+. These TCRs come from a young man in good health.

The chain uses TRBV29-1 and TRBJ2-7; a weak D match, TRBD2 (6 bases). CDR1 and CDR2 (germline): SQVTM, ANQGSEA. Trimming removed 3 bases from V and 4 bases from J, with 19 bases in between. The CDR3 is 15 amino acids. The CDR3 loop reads CSVEGWTEGSYEQYF. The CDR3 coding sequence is TGCAGCGTTGAGGGCTGGACGGAGGGTTCTTACGAGCAGTACTTC.

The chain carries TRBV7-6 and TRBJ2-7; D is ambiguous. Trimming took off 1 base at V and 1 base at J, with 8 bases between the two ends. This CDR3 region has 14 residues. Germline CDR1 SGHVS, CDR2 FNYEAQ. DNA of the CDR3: TGTGCCAGCAGCTTAGAACGTCTGTCCTACGAGCAGTACTTC. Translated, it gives CASSLERLSYEQYF.

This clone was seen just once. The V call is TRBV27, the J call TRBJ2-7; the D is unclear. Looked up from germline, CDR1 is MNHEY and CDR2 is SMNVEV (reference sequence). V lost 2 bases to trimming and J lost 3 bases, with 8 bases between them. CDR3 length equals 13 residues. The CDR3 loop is CASSLGGYYEQYF. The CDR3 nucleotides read TGTGCCAGCAGTTTAGGTGGCTACTACGAGCAGTACTTC.

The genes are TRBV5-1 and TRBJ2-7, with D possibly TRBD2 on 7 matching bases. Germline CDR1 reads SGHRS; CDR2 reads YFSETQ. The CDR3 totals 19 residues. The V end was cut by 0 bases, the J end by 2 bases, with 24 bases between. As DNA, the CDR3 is TGCGCCAGCAGCTTGGCTGGGGGGGCTGTGGGACACTTAACCTACGAGCAGTACTTC. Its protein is CASSLAGGAVGHLTYEQYF.

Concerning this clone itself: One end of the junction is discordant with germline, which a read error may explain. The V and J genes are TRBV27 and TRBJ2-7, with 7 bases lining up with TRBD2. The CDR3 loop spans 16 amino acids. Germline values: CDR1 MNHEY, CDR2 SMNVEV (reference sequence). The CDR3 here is CASSLSLAAKVYEQHF. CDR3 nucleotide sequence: TGTGCCAGCAGTTTATCCCTAGCGGCTAAAGTCTACGAGCAGCACTTC.

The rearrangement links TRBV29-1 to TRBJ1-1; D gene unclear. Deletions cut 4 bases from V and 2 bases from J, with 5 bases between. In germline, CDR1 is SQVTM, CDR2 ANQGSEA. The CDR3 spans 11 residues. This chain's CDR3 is CSVAINTEAFF. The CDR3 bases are TGCAGCGTTGCTATCAACACTGAAGCTTTCTTT.

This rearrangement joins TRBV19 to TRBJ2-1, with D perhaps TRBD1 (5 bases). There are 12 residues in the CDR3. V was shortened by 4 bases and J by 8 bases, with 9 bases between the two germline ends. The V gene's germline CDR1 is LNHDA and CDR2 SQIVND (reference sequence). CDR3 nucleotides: TGTGCCAGTAGTAACCAGGGCGATGAGCAGTTCTTC. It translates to CASSNQGDEQFF.

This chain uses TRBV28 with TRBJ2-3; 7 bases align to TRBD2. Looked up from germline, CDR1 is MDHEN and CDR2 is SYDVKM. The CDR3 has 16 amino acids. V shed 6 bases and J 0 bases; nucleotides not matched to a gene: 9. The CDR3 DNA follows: TGTGCCAGCAGAGCTACCCCAGCGGGAAGCACAGATACGCAGTATTTT. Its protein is CASRATPAGSTDTQYF.

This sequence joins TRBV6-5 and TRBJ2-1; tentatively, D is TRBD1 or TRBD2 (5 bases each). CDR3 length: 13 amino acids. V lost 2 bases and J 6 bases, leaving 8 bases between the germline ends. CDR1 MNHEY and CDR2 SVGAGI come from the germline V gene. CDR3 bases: TGTGCCAGCAGTTACACGGGGACCAATGAGCAGTTCTTC. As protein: CASSYTGTNEQFF.

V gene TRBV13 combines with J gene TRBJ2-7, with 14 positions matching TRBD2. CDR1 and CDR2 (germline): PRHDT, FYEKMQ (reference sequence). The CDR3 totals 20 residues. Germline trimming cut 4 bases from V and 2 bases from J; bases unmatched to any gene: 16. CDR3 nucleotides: TGTGCCAGCAGCTCCTTACAGCCGGGACTAGCGGGAGTATCAGCCTACGAGCAGTACTTC. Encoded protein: CASSSLQPGLAGVSAYEQYF.

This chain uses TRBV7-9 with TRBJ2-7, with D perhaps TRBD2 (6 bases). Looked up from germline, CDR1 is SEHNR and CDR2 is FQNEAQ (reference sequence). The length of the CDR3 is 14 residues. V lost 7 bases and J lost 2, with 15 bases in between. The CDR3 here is CASTSRDLTYEQYF. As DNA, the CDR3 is TGTGCCAGCACTTCCCGGGACTTAACCTACGAGCAGTACTTC.

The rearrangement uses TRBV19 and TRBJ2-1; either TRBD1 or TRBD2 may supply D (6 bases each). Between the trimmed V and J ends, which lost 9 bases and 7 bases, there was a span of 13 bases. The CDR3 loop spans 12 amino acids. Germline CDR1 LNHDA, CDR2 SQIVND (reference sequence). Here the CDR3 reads CASTTGRNEQFF. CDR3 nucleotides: TGTGCCAGCACTACAGGGAGGAATGAGCAGTTCTTC.

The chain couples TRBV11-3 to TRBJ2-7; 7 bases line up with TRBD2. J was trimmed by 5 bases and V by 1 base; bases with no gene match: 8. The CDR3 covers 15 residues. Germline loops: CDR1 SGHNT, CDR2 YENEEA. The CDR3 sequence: CASSLVAGAVHEQYF. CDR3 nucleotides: TGTGCCAGCAGCTTAGTGGCGGGAGCTGTACACGAGCAGTACTTC.

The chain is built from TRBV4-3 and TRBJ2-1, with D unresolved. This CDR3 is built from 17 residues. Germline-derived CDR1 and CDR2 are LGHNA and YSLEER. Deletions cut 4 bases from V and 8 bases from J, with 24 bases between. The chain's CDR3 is CASSPNSPAELQYEQFF. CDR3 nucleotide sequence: TGCGCCAGCAGCCCAAACTCTCCTGCCGAGCTACAATATGAGCAGTTCTTC.

CDR3 in amino acids: CSVEDRAGQGGSNYGYTF. In DNA form, the CDR3 reads TGCAGCGTTGAAGATCGTGCAGGACAGGGTGGGTCTAACTATGGCTACACCTTC. This sequence joins TRBV29-1 and TRBJ1-2, with TRBD1 identical over 8 bases. The CDR3 runs to 18 residues. The germline gives CDR1 SQVTM, CDR2 ANQGSEA. The trim removed 0 bases at V and 0 bases at J, leaving 12 bases unmatched. Complete variable domain (other parts from reference TRBV29-1 and TRBJ1-2): SAVISQKPSRDICQRGTSLTIQCQVDSQVTMMFWYRQQPGQSLTLIATANQGSEATYESGFVIDKFPISRPNLTFSTLTVSNMSPEDSSIYLCSVEDRAGQGGSNYGYTFGSGTRLTVV.

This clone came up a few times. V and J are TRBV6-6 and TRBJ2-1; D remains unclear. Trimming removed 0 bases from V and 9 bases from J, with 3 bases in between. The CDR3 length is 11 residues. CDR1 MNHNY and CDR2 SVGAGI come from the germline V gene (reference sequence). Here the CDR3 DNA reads TGTGCCAGCAGTTACTCGAGTGAGCAGTTCTTC. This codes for CASSYSSEQFF.

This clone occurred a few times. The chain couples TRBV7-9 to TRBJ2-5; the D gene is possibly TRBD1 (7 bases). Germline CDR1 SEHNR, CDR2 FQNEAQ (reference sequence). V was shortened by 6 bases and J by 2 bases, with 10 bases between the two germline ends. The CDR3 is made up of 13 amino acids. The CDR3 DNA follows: TGTGCCAGCAGGGGGGGACAGCAAGAGACCCAGTACTTC. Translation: CASRGGQQETQYF.

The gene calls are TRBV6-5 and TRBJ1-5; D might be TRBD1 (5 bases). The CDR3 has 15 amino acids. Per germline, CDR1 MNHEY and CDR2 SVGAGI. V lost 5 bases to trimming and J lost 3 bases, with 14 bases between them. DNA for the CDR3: TGTGCCAGCAGTAAGGGACCCAGACACAATCAGCCCCAGCATTTT. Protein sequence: CASSKGPRHNQPQHF.